This TCR beta chain was recovered during a study of regulatory T cells in long-lasting Graves disease. Findings and caveats of the study: Persistent disease favored TRBV28, TRBJ1-2 and TRBJ2-5.

CDR1 is MNHEY, CDR2 SVGAGI, per germline. V gave up 0 bases and J gave up 2 bases, with 7 bases separating them. The CDR3 totals 14 residues. Time point given: persistent/refractory GD, antithyroid drugs over 5 years with positive TRAb. PBMC RNA served as the TCR library source. Diagnosis followed American Thyroid Association guidelines for Graves' disease. In building TCR beta libraries, iRepertoire HTBI primers were used together with Arm-PCR of CDR3 regions. MiXCR, run by TCRdb on the multiplex PCR reads, gives a single entry per CDR3 protein. Of about 470,000 distinct CDR3 sequences in the sample, approximately 21% were seen once. This clonotype was counted many times. What it recognizes is unknown.

The specimen comprised peripheral blood mononuclear cells (PBMCs), sampled when the disease was refractory, from a patient treated with antithyroid drugs. The sequence was collected from a female donor with Graves disease. V usage is TRBV6-5 and J usage is TRBJ1-2; D uncertain. Here the CDR3 reads CASSYSGGNYGYTF. The DNA for the CDR3 is TGTGCCAGCAGTTACTCTGGCGGGAACTATGGCTACACCTTC.